The sequence of this T cell receptor (beta chain) was determined in a study of PD-L1 blockade in urothelial cancer. Overall study context: Prior exposure to chemotherapy in patients amounted to 0 to 3 regimens received. It was at 3 weeks (second dose) and 6 weeks after treatment start that blood was analyzed.

The repertoire was sequenced with immunoSEQ multiplex PCR; TCRdb's copy has only in-frame clones and lacks some. The profile shows 71,000 or so clones, around nine tenths of them singletons. Germline CDR1 and CDR2: MNHNY and SVGAGI (reference sequence). V trimming: 7 bases; J trimming: 5 bases; junction bases outside the gene matches: 9. CDR3 length: 15 amino acids. Pretreatment and on-treatment blood mononuclear cell samples were taken, totaling between 1 and 8 time points per patient. The V gene is TRBV6-6, the J gene TRBJ2-5; 11 positions match TRBD2. Material: PBMCs, obtained around atezolizumab (anti-PD-L1) treatment. This TCR was recovered from a man aged 60 to 75 with urothelial cancer. The CDR3 reads CASTKTSGAWETQYF. The DNA for the CDR3 is TGTGCCAGCACTAAGACTAGCGGGGCTTGGGAGACCCAGTACTTC.